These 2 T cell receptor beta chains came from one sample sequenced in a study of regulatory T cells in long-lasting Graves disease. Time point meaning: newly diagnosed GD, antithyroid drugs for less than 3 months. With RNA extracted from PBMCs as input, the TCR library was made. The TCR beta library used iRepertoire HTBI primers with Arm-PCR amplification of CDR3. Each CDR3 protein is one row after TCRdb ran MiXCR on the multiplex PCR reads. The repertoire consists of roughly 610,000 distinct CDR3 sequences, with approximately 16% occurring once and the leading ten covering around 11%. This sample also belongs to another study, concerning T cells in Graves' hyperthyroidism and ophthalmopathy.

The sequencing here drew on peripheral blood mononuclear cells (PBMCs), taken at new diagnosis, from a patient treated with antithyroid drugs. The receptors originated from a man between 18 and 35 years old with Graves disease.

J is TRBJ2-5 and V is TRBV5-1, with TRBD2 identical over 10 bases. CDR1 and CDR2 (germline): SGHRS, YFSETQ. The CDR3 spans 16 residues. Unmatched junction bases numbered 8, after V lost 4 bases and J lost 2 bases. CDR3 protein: CASSGGLAVLQETQYF. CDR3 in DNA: TGCGCCAGCAGCGGTGGACTAGCGGTATTACAAGAGACCCAGTACTTC.

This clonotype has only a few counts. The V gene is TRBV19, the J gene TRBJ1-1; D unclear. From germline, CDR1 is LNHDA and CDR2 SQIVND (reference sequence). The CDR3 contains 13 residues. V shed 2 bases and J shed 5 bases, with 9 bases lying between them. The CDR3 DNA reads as TGTGCCAGTAGTATATGGGAGTCAACTGAAGCTTTCTTT. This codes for CASSIWESTEAFF.